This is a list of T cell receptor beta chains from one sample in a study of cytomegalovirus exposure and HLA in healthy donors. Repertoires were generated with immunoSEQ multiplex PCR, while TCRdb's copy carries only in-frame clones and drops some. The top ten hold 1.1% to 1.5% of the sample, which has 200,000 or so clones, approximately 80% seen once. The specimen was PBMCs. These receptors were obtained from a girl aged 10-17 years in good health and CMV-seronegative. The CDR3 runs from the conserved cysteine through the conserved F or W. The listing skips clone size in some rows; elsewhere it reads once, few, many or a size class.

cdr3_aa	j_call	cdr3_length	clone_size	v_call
CASRPGTGVLRYAEAFF	TRBJ1-1	17	-	TRBV28
CASSPKNGRNEKLFF	TRBJ1-4	15	-	TRBV18
CAISAHPSTYEQYF	TRBJ2-7	14	-	TRBV10-3
CASSPQRVVGNGYTF	TRBJ1-2	15	-	TRBV5-6
CASSYGAAIGDTQYF	TRBJ2-3	15	-	TRBV6-6
CASSSVTLPSGEQFF	TRBJ2-1	15	few	TRBV18
CAWSVLGEVTEAFF	TRBJ1-1	14	-	TRBV30
CASKEQGTLNQPQHF	TRBJ1-5	15	-	TRBV7-2
CSVVGPGPQHF	TRBJ1-5	11	-	TRBV20-1
CASSPWTSGGPEQFF	TRBJ2-1	15	-	TRBV9
CASNVELVPRQAFF	TRBJ1-1	14	-	TRBV19
CASRGQDYGYTF	TRBJ1-2	12	once	TRBV27
CASSLGGSYNEQFF	TRBJ2-1	14	-	TRBV11-3
CASSLVWEWDWSGANVLTF	TRBJ2-6	19	once	TRBV5-1
CASSIKMRETQYF	TRBJ2-5	13	few	TRBV19
CASSDPAEGGTQYF	TRBJ2-3	14	-	TRBV25-1
CASSLRTSVTDTQYF	TRBJ2-3	15	-	TRBV19
CASSEGGGRSFVYEQYF	TRBJ2-7	17	-	TRBV6-1
CASSYSPNLAVEQYF	TRBJ2-7	15	-	TRBV6-5
CASSLAGVYEQYF	TRBJ2-7	13	-	TRBV5-4
CAWRDRQAGNTIYF	TRBJ1-3	14	-	TRBV30
CAWRWGTADNSPLHF	TRBJ1-6	15	-	TRBV30
CAWSVHFDQGSYNEQFF	TRBJ2-1	17	-	TRBV30
CASSLGPTGTSREQYF	TRBJ2-7	16	-	TRBV11-2
CASTLEPGVDTGELFF	TRBJ2-2	16	-	TRBV19
CASRLLAGFELAKNIQYF	TRBJ2-4	18	-	TRBV2
CASSRGQQRTSTEAFF	TRBJ1-1	16	-	TRBV7-9
CASSVGFNAGEKLFF	TRBJ1-4	15	-	TRBV9
CASSLTGTGTSGANVLTF	TRBJ2-6	18	-	TRBV7-6
CASSEQRRPRETQYF	TRBJ2-5	15	-	TRBV6-1
CASSLVAAGDTGELFF	TRBJ2-2	16	-	TRBV5-4
CASSEGPSYEQYF	TRBJ2-7	13	-	TRBV9
CASSADRVFHEQYF	TRBJ2-7	14	few	TRBV5-5
CASSEHRVLNTEAFF	TRBJ1-1	15	few	TRBV5-1
CASRPPRDTEAFF	TRBJ1-1	13	-	TRBV6-5
CASSSGGNQPQHF	TRBJ1-5	13	-	TRBV7-6
CASSQGLSNEQFF	TRBJ2-1	13	-	TRBV18
CASSPWTGNQPQHF	TRBJ1-5	14	-	TRBV5-1